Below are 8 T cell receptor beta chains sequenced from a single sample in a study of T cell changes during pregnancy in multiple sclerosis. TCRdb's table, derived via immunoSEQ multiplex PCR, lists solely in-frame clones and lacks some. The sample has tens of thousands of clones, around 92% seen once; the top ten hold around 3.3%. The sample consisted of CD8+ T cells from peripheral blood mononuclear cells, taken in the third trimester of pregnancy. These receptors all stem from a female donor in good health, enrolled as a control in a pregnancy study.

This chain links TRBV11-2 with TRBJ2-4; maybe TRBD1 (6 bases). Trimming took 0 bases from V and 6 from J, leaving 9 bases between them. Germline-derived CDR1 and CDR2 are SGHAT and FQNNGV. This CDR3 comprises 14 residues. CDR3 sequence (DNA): TGTGCCAGCAGCTTAGAGGGGGCCGGAAACATTCAGTACTTC. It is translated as CASSLEGAGNIQYF.

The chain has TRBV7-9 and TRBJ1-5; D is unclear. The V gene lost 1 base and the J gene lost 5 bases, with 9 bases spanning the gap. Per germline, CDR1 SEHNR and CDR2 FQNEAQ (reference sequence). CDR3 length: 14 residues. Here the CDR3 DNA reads TGTGCCAGCAGCTTAGGTGGCAATCATCAGCCCCAGCATTTT. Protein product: CASSLGGNHQPQHF. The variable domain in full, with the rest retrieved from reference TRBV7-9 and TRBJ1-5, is DTGVSQNPRHKITKRGQNVTFRCDPISEHNRLYWYRQTLGQGPEFLTYFQNEAQLEKSRLLSDRFSAERPKGSFSTLEIQRTEQGDSAMYLCASSLGGNHQPQHFGDGTRLSIL.

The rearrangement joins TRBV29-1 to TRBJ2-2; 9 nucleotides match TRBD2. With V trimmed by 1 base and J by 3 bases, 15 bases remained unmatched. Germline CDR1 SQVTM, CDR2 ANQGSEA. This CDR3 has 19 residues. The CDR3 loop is CSVEGGTSPGGVYTGELFF. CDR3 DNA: TGCAGCGTTGAAGGGGGGACTAGCCCAGGTGGGGTGTACACCGGGGAGCTGTTTTTT.

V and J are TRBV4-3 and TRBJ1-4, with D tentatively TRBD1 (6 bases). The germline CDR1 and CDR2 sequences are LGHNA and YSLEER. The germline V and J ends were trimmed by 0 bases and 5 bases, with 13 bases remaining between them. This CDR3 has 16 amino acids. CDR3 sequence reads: CASSQEQGMTNEKLFF. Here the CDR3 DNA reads TGCGCCAGCAGCCAAGAGCAGGGGATGACGAATGAAAAACTGTTTTTT.

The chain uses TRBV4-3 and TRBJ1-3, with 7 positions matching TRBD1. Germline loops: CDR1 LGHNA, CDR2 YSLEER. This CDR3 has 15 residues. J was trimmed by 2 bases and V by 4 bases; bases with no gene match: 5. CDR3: CASSRSQGAGNTIYF. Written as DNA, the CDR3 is TGCGCCAGCAGCCGATCTCAGGGGGCTGGAAACACCATATATTTT.

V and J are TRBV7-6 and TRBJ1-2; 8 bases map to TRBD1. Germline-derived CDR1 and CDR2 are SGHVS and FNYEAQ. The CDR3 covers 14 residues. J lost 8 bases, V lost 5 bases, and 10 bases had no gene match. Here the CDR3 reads CASSADRALSGYTF. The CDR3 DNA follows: TGTGCCAGCAGCGCGGACAGGGCCCTTTCGGGCTACACCTTC.

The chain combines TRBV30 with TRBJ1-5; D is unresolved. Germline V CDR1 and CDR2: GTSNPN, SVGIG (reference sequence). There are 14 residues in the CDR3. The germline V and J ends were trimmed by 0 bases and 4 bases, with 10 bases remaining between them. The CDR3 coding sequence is TGTGCCTGGAGTGTAAATCAAGAGAATCAGCCCCAGCATTTT. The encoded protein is CAWSVNQENQPQHF. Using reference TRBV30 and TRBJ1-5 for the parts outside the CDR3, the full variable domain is SQTIHQWPATLVQPVGSPLSLECTVEGTSNPNLYWYRQAAGRGLQLLFYSVGIGQISSEVPQNLSASRPQDRQFILSSKKLLLSDSGFYLCAWSVNQENQPQHFGDGTRLSIL.

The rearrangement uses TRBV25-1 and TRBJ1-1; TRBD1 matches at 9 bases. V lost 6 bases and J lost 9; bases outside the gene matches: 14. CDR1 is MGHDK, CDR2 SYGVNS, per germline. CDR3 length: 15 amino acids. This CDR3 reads CASRVNMGQGFQAFF. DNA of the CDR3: TGTGCCAGCAGAGTGAATATGGGACAGGGATTCCAAGCTTTCTTT.